The rows below give T cell receptor beta chains drawn from one sample of a study of early T cells in non-severe SARS-CoV-2 infection. TCRdb analysed the 5' RACE reads with MiXCR anew, one entry per CDR3 protein. The table has 80,000 or so distinct CDR3 sequences, roughly a sixth seen once. Sample: whole blood. Receptors originate from an adult who was a healthcare worker with PCR-confirmed SARS-CoV-2 infection or an uninfected control (not recorded which). The CDR3 runs from the conserved cysteine through the conserved F or W. Fields, in order: J gene, D gene, V gene, clone size, CDR3 DNA, CDR3 protein. The D gene is left open where the match is weak. Clone sizes are given selectively: once, few, many, or a class where the clone is expanded.

>TRBJ2-2|NA|TRBV13|few
TGTGCCAGCAGCTTATCTTTAGCGTTAGACACCGGGGAGCTGTTTTTT
CASSLSLALDTGELFF
>TRBJ1-1|NA|TRBV7-2|many
TGTGCCAGCAGCTTGCTGACAGGGAACACTGAAGCTTTCTTT
CASSLLTGNTEAFF
>TRBJ2-7|TRBD2|TRBV3-1|few
TGTGCCAGCAGACTTAGCGGGGGGGCGCGCGAGCAGTACTTC
CASRLSGGAREQYF
>TRBJ1-5|NA|TRBV29-1|NA
TGCAGCGTTCGGACAGCGAGCAATCAGCCCCAGCATTTT
CSVRTASNQPQHF
>TRBJ2-1|TRBD1|TRBV18|many
TGTGCCAGCTCACTTCAAGGGGGCATTTCCGATGAGCAGTTCTTC
CASSLQGGISDEQFF
>TRBJ2-7|NA|TRBV6-1|NA
TGTGCCAGCCGGGGCGAGACTACCTACGAGCAGTACTTC
CASRGETTYEQYF
>TRBJ2-5|TRBD2|TRBV5-6|few
TGTGCCAGCAGCCTCAGCGGGGAGGGCCAAGAGACCCAGTACTTC
CASSLSGEGQETQYF
>TRBJ2-1|NA|TRBV6-1|few
TGTGCCAGCAGTGAGGACCAGGTATACAATGAGCAGTTCTTC
CASSEDQVYNEQFF
>TRBJ1-4|NA|TRBV28|NA
TGTGCCAGCAGTTTGCCCTATGAAAAACTGTTTTTT
CASSLPYEKLFF
>TRBJ2-1|NA|TRBV6-2/TRBV6-3|few
TGTGCCAGCAGTGGCGTTTACAATGAGCAGTTCTTC
CASSGVYNEQFF
>TRBJ2-1|NA|TRBV6-6|few
TGTGCCAGCAGTTCGTTGGCTACCCAGCCGCGGGGTGACAATGAGCAGTTCTTC
CASSSLATQPRGDNEQFF
>TRBJ1-2|NA|TRBV6-6|many
TGTGCCAGCAGTTACAGCGGACGGGCAGTTGGCTACACCTTC
CASSYSGRAVGYTF
>TRBJ1-3|NA|TRBV10-3|NA
TGTGCCTCCGGGACAAGCTCTGGAAACACCATATATTTT
CASGTSSGNTIYF